The 23 T cell receptor beta chains given below trace back to one sample, sequenced in a study of blood T cell repertoires in COVID-19. Only in-frame clones appear in the TCRdb table, and some are missing; sequencing was by immunoSEQ multiplex PCR. The sample carries around 150,000 clones, over 75% recorded once. Sequenced material: peripheral blood. Receptors originate from a man in his 70s with acute or convalescent COVID-19.

The chain recombines TRBV6-5 with TRBJ1-1; no firm D call. This CDR3 has 14 residues. CDR1 is MNHEY and CDR2 is SVGAGI in the germline V gene. Trimming stripped 6 bases from V and 0 bases from J, with 11 bases between. The CDR3 protein is CASRSLAVNTEAFF. The CDR3 DNA follows: TGTGCCAGCAGATCCCTGGCGGTGAACACTGAAGCTTTCTTT.

This rearrangement joins TRBV7-9 to TRBJ2-1; 9 bases match TRBD1. Germline V gene lookup returns CDR1 SEHNR and CDR2 FQNEAQ (reference sequence). This CDR3 spans 12 amino acids. V shed 5 bases and J 9 bases; nucleotides not matched to a gene: 2. CDR3 sequence reads: CASSDRGVEQFF. DNA for the CDR3: TGTGCCAGCAGCGACAGGGGGGTTGAGCAGTTCTTC.

The J gene is TRBJ1-2, the V gene TRBV10-3; D may be TRBD1 (6 bases). Trimming left V 4 bases short and J 6 bases short, with 18 bases between. The CDR3 totals 15 residues. The germline CDR1 and CDR2 sequences are ENHRY and SYGVKD. The CDR3 here is CAISGPTTGQDGYTF. As DNA, the CDR3 is TGTGCCATCAGTGGGCCGACGACAGGCCAGGATGGCTACACCTTC.

There are a few counts of this clone. V usage is TRBV19 and J usage is TRBJ1-1; 9 bases line up with TRBD1. The CDR3 spans 17 residues. V trimming: 5 bases; J trimming: 2 bases; junction bases outside the gene matches: 12. CDR1 LNHDA and CDR2 SQIVND come from the germline V gene (reference sequence). CDR3 sequence reads: CASSSAQGAGINTEAFF. The CDR3 nucleotides read TGTGCCAGTAGTTCCGCACAGGGGGCAGGTATAAACACTGAAGCTTTCTTT.

The chain is built from TRBV5-1 and TRBJ1-2; 8 nucleotides align to TRBD1. Germline V gene sequence: CDR1 SGHRS, CDR2 YFSETQ. The ends lost 4 bases at V and 7 bases at J; junction bases unmatched: 9. The CDR3 consists of 14 residues. The CDR3 region is CASSPPLQGGGYTF. CDR3 DNA sequence: TGCGCCAGCAGCCCCCCCCTACAGGGGGGTGGCTACACCTTC. The entire variable domain, with the rest obtained from reference TRBV5-1 and TRBJ1-2, is as follows: KAGVTQTPRYLIKTRGQQVTLSCSPISGHRSVSWYQQTPGQGLQFLFEYFSETQRNKGNFPGRFSGRQFSNSRSEMNVSTLELGDSALYLCASSPPLQGGGYTFGSGTRLTVV.

The V call is TRBV7-7, the J call TRBJ2-1; D is unclear. Germline CDR1 SSHAT, CDR2 FNYEAQ (reference sequence). The CDR3 totals 15 residues. With 1 base removed from V and 0 bases from J, the gap between germline ends came to 7 bases. The CDR3 protein is CASSLVPSSYNEQFF. CDR3 nucleotides: TGTGCCAGCAGCTTAGTACCGAGCTCCTACAATGAGCAGTTCTTC.

The gene calls are TRBV3-1 (or the pseudogene TRBV3-2) and TRBJ2-3; 9 nucleotides agree with TRBD1. This CDR3 is built from 18 residues. Trimming cost V 4 bases and J 2 bases; bases outside gene matches: 13. The V gene's germline CDR1 is LGHDT and CDR2 YNNKEL (reference sequence). Here the CDR3 reads CASSLGQGTTSSTDTQYF. As DNA, the CDR3 is TGTGCCAGCAGCCTCGGACAGGGGACGACTAGCTCCACAGATACGCAGTATTTT.

This clone occurred a few times. The V gene is TRBV5-3, the J gene TRBJ1-5; 7 bases line up with TRBD1. TRBV5-3 belongs to the ORF category, with a function that is uncertain. Trimming at V came to 1 base and at J to 6 bases, leaving 7 bases not matched to a gene. CDR3 length: 15 residues. This CDR3 reads CARSLFEGAAQPQHF. CDR3 nucleotide sequence: TGTGCCAGAAGCTTGTTCGAGGGGGCGGCTCAGCCCCAGCATTTT.

The V call is TRBV28, the J call TRBJ2-6; 9 bases align to TRBD1. Germline CDR1 reads MDHEN; CDR2 reads SYDVKM. J was trimmed by 4 bases and V by 5 bases; bases with no gene match: 6. This CDR3 is built from 16 residues. For the CDR3, the DNA is TGTGCCAGCAGTCCGGGGACAGGGACCGGGGCCAACGTCCTGACTTTC. Protein: CASSPGTGTGANVLTF.

The chain uses TRBV4-1 and TRBJ1-2; 9 bases are a match to TRBD1. V was pared by 2 bases and J by 4 bases, with 5 bases of the junction left unmatched. Germline CDR1 MGHRA, CDR2 YSYEKL. The CDR3 sequence is 15 residues long. DNA of the CDR3: TGCGCCAGCAGCCAAACAGGGGGCGCGGCCTATGGCTACACCTTC. Encoded protein: CASSQTGGAAYGYTF.

This clone was observed a few times. The V and J genes are TRBV7-2 and TRBJ2-2, with 8 bases that match TRBD2. The germline V gene encodes CDR1 SGHTA and CDR2 FQGNSA. The CDR3 covers 17 residues. Trimming at V came to 5 bases and at J to 1 base, leaving 9 bases not matched to a gene. CDR3 region: CASSPWVAGGNTGELFF. CDR3 DNA: TGTGCCAGCAGCCCCTGGGTGGCGGGGGGGAACACCGGGGAGCTGTTTTTT.

The chain uses TRBV27 and TRBJ2-2; maybe TRBD2 (6 bases). V dropped 3 bases and J dropped 8 bases, with 10 bases sitting between them. From germline, CDR1 is MNHEY and CDR2 SMNVEV (reference sequence). The CDR3 consists of 13 residues. The DNA of the CDR3 is TGTGCCAGCAGTTTGACGGCGGGGGGGGAGCTGTTTTTT. Its protein is CASSLTAGGELFF.

The chain employs TRBV3-1 (or the pseudogene TRBV3-2) and TRBJ2-1; TRBD1 aligns across 8 bases. With V trimmed by 4 bases and J by 9 bases, 11 bases remained unmatched. In germline, CDR1 is LGHDT, CDR2 YNNKEL (reference sequence). The CDR3 covers 15 residues. The CDR3 reads CASSPFHRGKGEQFF. The CDR3, as DNA: TGTGCCAGCAGCCCATTTCACAGGGGGAAGGGTGAGCAGTTCTTC.

The chain carries TRBV4-1 and TRBJ1-2; TRBD1 matches 8 bases. This CDR3 is 15 amino acids long. Germline V gene data show CDR1 as MGHRA and CDR2 as YSYEKL. V trimming: 4 bases; J trimming: 4 bases; junction bases outside the gene matches: 8. The CDR3 spells CASSPGTGEIYGYTF. The DNA of the CDR3 is TGCGCCAGCAGCCCTGGGACAGGTGAAATCTATGGCTACACCTTC.

The V gene is TRBV24-1, the J gene TRBJ2-3; D gene ambiguous. Germline V gives CDR1 KGHDR, CDR2 SFDVKD. The V gene lost 6 bases and the J gene lost 6 bases, with 12 bases spanning the gap. CDR3 length equals 13 residues. CDR3 sequence (DNA): TGTGCCACCAGTAACTTCTATCCCGATACGCAGTATTTT. Translating it yields CATSNFYPDTQYF.

J is TRBJ2-2 and V is TRBV5-1, with TRBD2 as a possible D gene (6 bases). Looked up from germline, CDR1 is SGHRS and CDR2 is YFSETQ. The germline V and J ends were trimmed by 3 bases and 5 bases, with 14 bases remaining between them. There are 15 residues in the CDR3. Here the CDR3 reads CASSSLGGVTGELFF. Here the CDR3 DNA reads TGCGCCAGCAGCTCTTTGGGGGGAGTAACCGGGGAGCTGTTTTTT.

The chain carries TRBV7-3 and TRBJ1-2; TRBD1 matches 7 bases. V lost 5 bases to trimming and J lost 3 bases; unmatched junction nucleotides: 6. Germline CDR1 is SGHTA and CDR2 is FQGTGA. The CDR3 runs to 14 residues. DNA for the CDR3: TGTGCCAGCAGCCCCGACAGGGACGACTATGGCTACACCTTC. Translation gives CASSPDRDDYGYTF.

CDR3 in amino acids: CASSDIPGQDSPLHF. For the CDR3, the DNA is TGTGCCAGCAGTGACATACCGGGACAGGATTCACCCCTCCACTTT. This chain joins TRBV27 and TRBJ1-6; 8 positions match TRBD1. The CDR3 extends over 15 amino acids. With V trimmed by 5 bases and J by 8 bases, 8 bases remained unmatched. The germline V gene has CDR1 MNHEY and CDR2 SMNVEV (reference sequence).

V gene TRBV18 combines with J gene TRBJ1-6, with D unclear. CDR3 size: 14 residues. Trimming removed 0 bases from V and 8 bases from J, with 8 bases in between. Germline loops: CDR1 KGHSH, CDR2 LQKENI. The CDR3 loop is CASSPPALDSPLHF. The CDR3 DNA reads as TGTGCCAGCTCACCACCAGCCCTTGATTCACCCCTCCACTTT.

This rearrangement joins TRBV6-6 to TRBJ2-7; 7 bases fit TRBD1. This CDR3 spans 15 amino acids. The J segment lost 2 bases and the V segment lost 5 bases, leaving 9 bases of the junction unmatched. Looked up from germline, CDR1 is MNHNY and CDR2 is SVGAGI (reference sequence). The CDR3 sequence: CASSSPTGYTYEQYF. The CDR3 DNA reads as TGTGCCAGCAGTAGTCCGACAGGGTACACCTACGAGCAGTACTTC.

A single count supports this clone. The chain is built from TRBV28 and TRBJ1-5; TRBD1 might be the D (5 bases). Per the germline V gene, CDR1 is MDHEN and CDR2 is SYDVKM. Trimming removed 5 bases at V and 0 bases at J, with 23 bases between. The CDR3 totals 19 residues. CDR3 protein: CASSHRGLSWGYSNQPQHF. CDR3 nucleotide sequence: TGTGCCAGCAGTCACCGGGGACTTTCCTGGGGTTATAGCAATCAGCCCCAGCATTTT.

The V and J genes are TRBV29-1 and TRBJ2-2; possible D gene TRBD2, 6 bases. V was cut by 5 bases and J by 6 bases, with 10 bases left in between. This CDR3 is built from 12 residues. Germline CDR1 SQVTM, CDR2 ANQGSEA. The CDR3 DNA is TGCAGCGTTTTGGGAGGACCCGGGGAGCTGTTTTTT. Translation gives CSVLGGPGELFF.

This chain joins TRBV7-9 and TRBJ1-6; the D gene is possibly TRBD1 (5 bases). Germline-derived CDR1 and CDR2 are SEHNR and FQNEAQ (reference sequence). Deletions cut 5 bases from V and 1 base from J, with 18 bases between. The CDR3 sequence is 18 residues long. The CDR3 loop is CASSQTGERASYNSPLHF. CDR3 nucleotides: TGTGCCAGCAGCCAGACGGGGGAAAGAGCTTCCTATAATTCACCCCTCCACTTT. Filled out from reference TRBV7-9 and TRBJ1-6, the complete variable domain reads DTGVSQNPRHKITKRGQNVTFRCDPISEHNRLYWYRQTLGQGPEFLTYFQNEAQLEKSRLLSDRFSAERPKGSFSTLEIQRTEQGDSAMYLCASSQTGERASYNSPLHFGNGTRLTVT.